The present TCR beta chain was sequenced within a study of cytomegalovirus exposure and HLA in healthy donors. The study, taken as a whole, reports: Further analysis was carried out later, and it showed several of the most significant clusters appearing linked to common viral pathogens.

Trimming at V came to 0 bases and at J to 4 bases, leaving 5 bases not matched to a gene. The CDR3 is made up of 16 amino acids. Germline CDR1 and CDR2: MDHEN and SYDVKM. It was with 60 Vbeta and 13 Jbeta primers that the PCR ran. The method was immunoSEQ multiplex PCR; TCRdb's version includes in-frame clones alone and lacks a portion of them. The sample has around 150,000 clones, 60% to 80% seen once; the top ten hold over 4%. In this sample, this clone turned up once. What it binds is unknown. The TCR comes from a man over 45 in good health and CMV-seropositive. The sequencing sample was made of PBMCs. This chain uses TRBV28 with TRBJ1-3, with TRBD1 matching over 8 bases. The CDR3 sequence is CASSLWTGELGNTIYF. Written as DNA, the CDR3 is TGTGCCAGCAGTTTATGGACAGGGGAACTCGGAAACACCATATATTTT.